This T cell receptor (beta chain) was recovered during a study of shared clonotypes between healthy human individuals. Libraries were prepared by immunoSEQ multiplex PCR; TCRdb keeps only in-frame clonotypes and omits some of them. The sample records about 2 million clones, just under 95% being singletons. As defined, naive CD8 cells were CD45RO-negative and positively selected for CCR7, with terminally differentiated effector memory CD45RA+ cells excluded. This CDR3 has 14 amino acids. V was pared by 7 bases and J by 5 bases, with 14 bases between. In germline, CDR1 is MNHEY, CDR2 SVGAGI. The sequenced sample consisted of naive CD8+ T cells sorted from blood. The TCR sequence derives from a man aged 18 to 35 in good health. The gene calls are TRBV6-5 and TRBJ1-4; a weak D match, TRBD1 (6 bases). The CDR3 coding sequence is TGTGCCAGCAAAGGATGGCAGGGGAATGAAAAACTGTTTTTT. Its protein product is CASKGWQGNEKLFF.